This TCR beta chain was retrieved from a study of post-analysis software for immune sequencing data. Whole-study findings and limits: Multiple sclerosis patients showed significantly lower normalized Chao1 diversity than controls did. Compared with controls, patients had more of about 5 TRBV segments, including TRBV5-6, TRBV5-1 and TRBV20-1. By F measure, samples from a shared preparation batch strongly co-clustered.

In the case of this clonotype: As yet, its antigen is unknown.

CDR1 is SEHNR, CDR2 FQNEAQ, per germline (reference sequence). V was shortened by 5 bases and J by 9 bases, with 22 bases between the two germline ends. The CDR3 covers 16 residues. Sequencing libraries made from TCR beta cDNA carried unique molecular identifiers. Out of about 0.9 to 10 million T cells, a few hundred thousand cDNA molecules were generated. TCRdb fed the PCR reads into MiXCR, producing one record per CDR3 protein. The data show a few hundred thousand distinct CDR3 sequences, roughly 45% seen once. The chain couples TRBV7-9 to TRBJ1-4; D remains ambiguous. This receptor was identified in a girl between 10 and 17 years old with multiple sclerosis. The sample comprised blood. The CDR3 is CASSHSRGQTRQKLFF. CDR3 DNA: TGTGCCAGCAGCCACAGCCGGGGTCAGACGAGGCAAAAACTGTTTTTT.